The rows below give T cell receptor beta chains drawn from one sample of a study of neurological immune-mediated disorders. TCRdb re-called the 5' RACE reads through MiXCR, storing one row per CDR3 protein. The sample has approximately 65,000 distinct CDR3 sequences; around 4% are singletons. Sequencing was carried out using PBMCs. The receptors derive from a man aged 45-65 years with multiple sclerosis. Both conserved end residues are part of each CDR3. D genes are given only for firm matches. Clone size is not always given. Where it is, it says once, few, many or a class for expanded clones.

D gene	V gene	clone size	J gene	CDR3 DNA	CDR3 protein
TRBD2	TRBV4-2	many	TRBJ2-7	TGTGCCAGCAGCCAAGAATACCTAGCGGGGACCTACGAGCAGTACTTC	CASSQEYLAGTYEQYF
TRBD2	TRBV5-1	many	TRBJ2-1	TGCGCCAGCAGCTCGCAGGGGACTAGCGGGGGGAGCTCCTACAATGAGCAGTTCTTC	CASSSQGTSGGSSYNEQFF
.	TRBV5-1	many	TRBJ1-6	TGCGCCAGCAGCACAGAACAGGGTTCAAATTCACCCCTCCACTTT	CASSTEQGSNSPLHF
.	TRBV10-2	many	TRBJ2-5	TGCGCCAGCTCGTACAGGGAGGAGCAAGAGACCCAGTACTTC	CASSYREEQETQYF
.	TRBV25-1	many	TRBJ2-7	TGTGCCAGCAGTGGGACACCTAACTACGAGCAGTACTTC	CASSGTPNYEQYF
TRBD1	TRBV12-3/TRBV12-4	many	TRBJ2-1	TGTGCCAGCAACCCGGGACAGGGGCGCTACAATGAGCAGTTCTTC	CASNPGQGRYNEQFF
TRBD2	TRBV20-1	many	TRBJ2-5	TGCAGTGCCCGACTAGCGGGGTCCCAAGAGACCCAGTACTTC	CSARLAGSQETQYF
TRBD2	TRBV5-1	many	TRBJ2-5	TGCGCCAGCAGCACCGGACTAGCGTGGGAGACCCAGTACTTC	CASSTGLAWETQYF
.	TRBV5-1	many	TRBJ2-7	TGCGCCAGCAGCTCATCCGGCGGACGCTACGAGCAGTACTTC	CASSSSGGRYEQYF
.	TRBV5-1	many	TRBJ2-7	TGCGCCAGCAGCTTGGTGGCGCGGTACTCCTACGAGCAGTACTTC	CASSLVARYSYEQYF
TRBD1	TRBV5-1	many	TRBJ2-5	TGCGCCAGCAGCTTATTCCCATCCCACCCACAGGGGGCGGCTGGAGAGACCCAGTACTTC	CASSLFPSHPQGAAGETQYF
.	TRBV20-1	few	TRBJ1-3	TGCAGTGCTAGAGTGGAGGGAAGCTCTGGAAACACCATATATTTT	CSARVEGSSGNTIYF
.	TRBV5-1	many	TRBJ2-5	TGCGCCAGCAGCTTGGGTGCAGGGAGAGAAGAGACCCAGTACTTC	CASSLGAGREETQYF
.	TRBV5-1	many	TRBJ1-6	TGCGCCAGCAGCCAGCAAGGACAGCTCAATAATTCACCCCTACACTTT	CASSQQGQLNNSPLHF
TRBD1	TRBV20-1	many	TRBJ2-7	TGCAGTGCTAGAGATTACAGGGGGTCGTGGTCCTACGAGCAGTACTTC	CSARDYRGSWSYEQYF
.	TRBV27	many	TRBJ1-2	TGTGCCAGCAGTTTGTCTCAGGGTAACTATGGCTACACCTTC	CASSLSQGNYGYTF
TRBD1	TRBV12-3/TRBV12-4	many	TRBJ2-2	TGTGCCAGCAGTCCGACAGGGGACTTAACCGGGGAGCTGTTTTTT	CASSPTGDLTGELFF
.	TRBV5-1	many	TRBJ1-4	TGCGCCAGCAGCCAGGGGACGGTCGGCGAAAAACTGTTTTTT	CASSQGTVGEKLFF
.	TRBV5-4	many	TRBJ2-1	TGTGCCAGCAGCTGGCGAGCTCCGCAAGACAATGAGCAGTTCTTC	CASSWRAPQDNEQFF
.	TRBV7-2	many	TRBJ1-2	TGTGCCAGCAGCTCGCAGGGTGCCGAGGGCTACACCTTC	CASSSQGAEGYTF
.	TRBV12-2	.	TRBJ2-5	TGTGCAAGTCGCTTAGCCCTAGCGGGGGGGCCTGGGGAGACCCAGTACTTC	CASRLALAGGPGETQYF
.	TRBV20-1	many	TRBJ2-5	TGCAGTGCTAGCTCGGGACACCTAGGAGAGACCCAGTACTTC	CSASSGHLGETQYF
.	TRBV7-9	.	TRBJ2-1	TGTGCCAGCAGCCCTGGGACGGGTGAGCAGTTCTTC	CASSPGTGEQFF
.	TRBV7-8	many	TRBJ2-5	TGTGCCAGCAGCCTGTCACAGGGACGGGAGACCCAGTACTTC	CASSLSQGRETQYF
TRBD2	TRBV6-5	many	TRBJ2-3	TGTGCCAGCAGTTTCACTAGCGCCGGCACAGATACGCAGTATTTT	CASSFTSAGTDTQYF
TRBD1	TRBV20-1	many	TRBJ2-3	TGCAGTGCGAGACAGGGGTTGGGCACAGATACGCAGTATTTT	CSARQGLGTDTQYF
.	TRBV25-1	many	TRBJ1-2	TGTGCCAGCAGGGCCCGAGGGCGTTCGTATGGCTACACCTTC	CASRARGRSYGYTF
.	TRBV20-1	many	TRBJ2-7	TGCAGTGCTAGAGATTTGCGGCAGGCCACTTTCTACGAGCAGTACTTC	CSARDLRQATFYEQYF
.	TRBV7-2	many	TRBJ2-2	TGTGCCAGCAGCCCCCAAGGCAGGGTCAACACCGGGGAGCTGTTTTTT	CASSPQGRVNTGELFF
.	TRBV20-1	.	TRBJ1-5	TGCAGTGCTAGCTTACGTAGCAATCAGCCCCAGAATTTT	CSASLRSNQPQNF
.	TRBV20-1	many	TRBJ1-1	TGCAGTGCTAGAGCCGTCAGGTACACTGAAGCTTTCTTT	CSARAVRYTEAFF
.	TRBV20-1	many	TRBJ1-1	TGCAGTGCTAGAGATTATGGGGCGGGCCTGATGAACACTGAAGCTTTCTTT	CSARDYGAGLMNTEAFF
TRBD1	TRBV7-9	many	TRBJ2-5	TGTGCCAGCAGCCCACCTTACAGGGGGCGAGAGACCCAGTACTTC	CASSPPYRGRETQYF
TRBD1	TRBV7-2	many	TRBJ1-5	TGTGCCAGCAGCCTGAGACAGGGTTACCAGCCCCAGCATTTT	CASSLRQGYQPQHF
TRBD1	TRBV29-1	many	TRBJ1-4	TGCAGCGCCCAGTTGGGGTCATTACAGGGGCGACTGTTTTTT	CSAQLGSLQGRLFF
.	TRBV7-9	many	TRBJ2-1	TGTGCCAGCAGCTTACTCGAGGAGGGCAATGAGCAGTTCTTC	CASSLLEEGNEQFF
.	TRBV6-6	.	TRBJ2-2	TGTGCCAACGGCCCCTTCGCCGGGGAGCTGTTTTTT	CANGPFAGELFF
.	TRBV6-6	few	TRBJ2-3	TGTGCCAGCAGTTACCTGTCCGGCACAGATACGCAGTATTTT	CASSYLSGTDTQYF
.	TRBV19	many	TRBJ2-3	TGTGCCAGTAGTTCGGTGGGGGCCAACACAGATACGCAGTATTTT	CASSSVGANTDTQYF
.	TRBV20-1	.	TRBJ2-7	TGCAGTGCTAAAACCCCTCGTGGTGGGAGACCCGACATAACATACGAGCAGTACTTC	CSAKTPRGGRPDITYEQYF
.	TRBV5-8	.	TRBJ2-1	TGTGCCAGCAGGATATCTTTCGGAAAGGGAGCTAATGAGCAGTTCTTC	CASRISFGKGANEQFF